The sequence of this T cell receptor (beta chain) was determined in a study of breast tumors, draining lymph nodes, adjacent tissues. TCRdb itself ran the multiplex PCR reads through MiXCR, one entry per CDR3 protein. The sample carries some 130,000 distinct CDR3 sequences, 20% to 25% recorded once. Axillary draining lymph nodes of breast cancer patients supplied the node samples. Study results and caveats: Luminal-like breast cancer showed significantly greater tumor-nontumor repertoire similarity than basal-like breast cancer did. Tumors had less TCR diversity than lymph nodes, more than nontumor tissue. Findings are consistent with lymph node origin and intratumoral expansion of most tumor T cells.

Germline assignment: CDR1 DFQATT and CDR2 SNEGSKA (reference sequence). The V segment lost 7 bases and the J segment 4 bases; nucleotides outside the gene matches: 11. This CDR3 has 15 amino acids. There are a few counts of this clonotype. Its antigen is undetermined. A much larger clone differs from this one at a single base, so this may be a read error. This TCR was sampled from a female donor with breast cancer. Some clones in this sample may be carry-over from other donors' samples. This rearrangement joins TRBV20-1 to TRBJ2-2; 8 nucleotides agree with TRBD1. The sample was axillary lymph node tissue. The CDR3 nucleotides are TGCAGTGTTGATGAGGACAGGGCTGGCACCGGGGAGCTGTTTTTT. Translated, it gives CSVDEDRAGTGELFF.